This TCR beta chain originates from a study of cytomegalovirus exposure and HLA in healthy donors. In regard to this clone: Its antigen is still unknown.

Broader study findings: According to a subsequent analysis, TCR clusters identified in the first cohort showed a tendency to co-occur across the roughly 110 validation repertoires. Generally TCR sequences proved uncommon, though certain public TCRs appeared in numerous donors.

The trim removed 10 bases at V and 0 bases at J, leaving 8 bases unmatched. CDR1 is MDHEN, CDR2 SYDVKM, per germline. The CDR3 length is 14 residues. Generated by immunoSEQ multiplex PCR, the TCRdb table keeps only in-frame clones and is missing some. The repertoire holds some 68,000 clones, with roughly 96% as singletons. V is TRBV28 and J is TRBJ1-2; 7 bases match TRBD1. The sequence was collected from a man aged 18 to 30 in good health and CMV-seronegative. The sequencing sample was made of PBMCs. Here the CDR3 reads CATHRTGANYGYTF. Written as DNA, the CDR3 is TGTGCCACGCACCGGACAGGAGCTAACTATGGCTACACCTTC.